Shown below are 16 T cell receptor beta chains from a single sample sequenced in a study of response to subunit inactivated influenza vaccine. TCRdb independently ran MiXCR on the RT-PCR reads; one entry per CDR3 protein. The repertoire has roughly 700,000 distinct CDR3 sequences, more than 15% of them found once; the top ten carry around a tenth. The specimen comprised PBMCs from blood, sampled about 12 days after vaccination. The receptors here all came from a middle-aged man who received an inactivated influenza vaccine.

CDR3 in amino acids: CSARRPGTAYEQYF. The CDR3 bases are TGCAGTGCTAGGAGACCCGGGACAGCCTACGAGCAGTACTTC. The rearrangement links TRBV20-1 to TRBJ2-7; 7 bases line up with TRBD1. With V trimmed by 3 bases and J by 2 bases, 7 bases remained unmatched. This CDR3 contains 14 residues. Germline V gives CDR1 DFQATT, CDR2 SNEGSKA (reference sequence).

This clonotype was found a few times. This chain joins TRBV12-3 or TRBV12-4 and TRBJ2-1; the D call may be TRBD1 or TRBD2 (6 bases each). V lost 6 bases, J lost 9 bases, and 12 bases lay in between. This CDR3 is built from 12 residues. The DNA for the CDR3 is TGTGCCAGCAGCCCCGGAGGGGGTGAGCAGTTCTTC. This sequence encodes CASSPGGGEQFF.

This clonotype has only a few counts. CDR3 in amino acids: CASSLGHNTDTQYF. The CDR3 DNA follows: TGTGCCAGCAGTTTAGGCCATAACACAGATACGCAGTATTTT. V gene TRBV12-3 or TRBV12-4 combines with J gene TRBJ2-3; D call uncertain. V lost 1 base, J lost 2 bases, and 7 bases lay in between. The CDR3 is 14 residues long.

This chain connects TRBV5-1 to TRBJ1-4; 9 bases are shared with TRBD1. The germline V gene encodes CDR1 SGHRS and CDR2 YFSETQ. The length of the CDR3 is 14 residues. With V trimmed by 4 bases and J by 5 bases, 3 bases remained unmatched. The chain's CDR3 is CASSGGTGNEKLFF. In nucleotides, the CDR3 is TGCGCCAGCAGCGGGGGGACAGGGAATGAAAAACTGTTTTTT.

This clonotype was detected only once. The chain joins TRBV30 to TRBJ1-2, with TRBD1 identical over 8 bases. Trimming at V came to 4 bases and at J to 4 bases, leaving 8 bases not matched to a gene. The length of the CDR3 is 14 residues. Per germline, CDR1 GTSNPN and CDR2 SVGIG (reference sequence). CDR3 nucleotides: TGTGCCTGGACCAGACAGGGGCTCGGCTATGGCTACACCTTC. Translated, it gives CAWTRQGLGYGYTF.

V usage is TRBV4-1 and J usage is TRBJ1-6, with D hard to call. CDR3 length equals 14 residues. CDR1 is MGHRA and CDR2 is YSYEKL in the germline V gene. The V gene lost 4 bases and the J gene lost 7 bases, with 11 bases spanning the gap. CDR3 loop: CASSPRRRNSPLHF. DNA for the CDR3: TGCGCCAGCAGCCCCCGCCGGAGGAATTCACCCCTCCACTTT.

The chain uses TRBV6-2 or TRBV6-3 and TRBJ2-7; TRBD1 matches 10 bases. With 7 bases clipped from V and 5 bases from J, the junction kept 8 bases outside the gene matches. There are 14 residues in the CDR3. CDR1 MNHEY and CDR2 SVGEGT come from the germline V gene. CDR3 sequence (DNA): TGTGCCAGCAAGAAGGGACAGGGGTTTAACGAGCAGTACTTC. Protein product: CASKKGQGFNEQYF.

This clonotype appeared a few times. Since a much larger clone is just one base distant, this may be a read error. The chain joins TRBV7-9 to TRBJ2-1; D is unresolved. Deletions cut 3 bases from V and 2 bases from J, with 8 bases between. This CDR3 contains 14 residues. Germline V gene sequence: CDR1 SEHNR, CDR2 FQNEAQ (reference sequence). For the CDR3, the DNA is TGTGCCAGCAGCTTTAGTATTACCTACAATGAGCAGTTCTTC. Residues: CASSFSITYNEQFF.

This clonotype has just a few counts. The chain employs TRBV5-5 and TRBJ2-4; perhaps D is TRBD1 or TRBD2 (5 bases each). The CDR3 has 15 residues. Per the germline V gene, CDR1 is SGHKS and CDR2 is YYEKEE (reference sequence). Trimming took 0 bases from V and 12 from J, leaving 19 bases between them. For the CDR3, the DNA is TGTGCCAGCAGCTTGGAAGGAGGCAGGGCCCTAACTCAGTACTTC. It specifies CASSLEGGRALTQYF.

This clonotype has just a few counts. The V call is TRBV28, the J call TRBJ2-5; 11 nucleotides line up with TRBD2. The CDR3 consists of 16 residues. Germline V gene sequence: CDR1 MDHEN, CDR2 SYDVKM. The V segment lost 1 base and the J segment 4 bases; nucleotides outside the gene matches: 5. The CDR3 protein is CASSLLVGTSGETQYF. CDR3 bases: TGTGCCAGCAGTTTATTAGTCGGGACTAGCGGAGAGACCCAGTACTTC.

This clonotype was picked up a small number of times. The V call is TRBV20-1, the J call TRBJ2-1; 8 nucleotides line up with TRBD2. The CDR3 totals 14 residues. Germline CDR1 reads DFQATT; CDR2 reads SNEGSKA (reference sequence). V was clipped by 5 bases and J by 3 bases; unmatched bases: 6. The CDR3 reads CSAYKRGHYNEQFF. The CDR3 DNA reads as TGCAGTGCTTATAAGCGGGGGCACTACAATGAGCAGTTCTTC.

This clonotype turned up a few times. This sequence joins TRBV5-1 and TRBJ2-1; tentatively, D is TRBD1 (6 bases). The CDR3 has 16 residues. V was shortened by 0 bases and J by 3 bases, with 13 bases between the two germline ends. Per germline, CDR1 SGHRS and CDR2 YFSETQ. As DNA, the CDR3 is TGCGCCAGCAGCTTGGAACCGACAGGAGACTACAATGAGCAGTTCTTC. Amino acids: CASSLEPTGDYNEQFF.

The CDR3 DNA sequence: TGCAGTGCTCAGGACCTATTGGCTTTCTTT. This gives the protein CSAQDLLAFF. V and J are TRBV20-1 and TRBJ1-1; D ambiguous. V was pared by 5 bases and J by 11 bases, with 12 bases between. CDR3 length: 10 residues. Germline values: CDR1 DFQATT, CDR2 SNEGSKA (reference sequence).

V gene TRBV4-2 combines with J gene TRBJ2-1, with 7 bases matching TRBD2. Per germline, CDR1 LGHNA and CDR2 YNFKEQ. V shed 0 bases, J shed 4 bases, and the junction held 6 bases outside the gene matches. This CDR3 comprises 16 residues. The CDR3, as DNA: TGTGCCAGCAGCCAAGAACGCGGGGGTCGTTACAATGAGCAGTTCTTC. Translating it yields CASSQERGGRYNEQFF.

The rearrangement uses TRBV29-1 and TRBJ2-3; 10 bases fit TRBD2. Germline V gene lookup returns CDR1 SQVTM and CDR2 ANQGSEA. V lost 6 bases, J lost 5 bases, and 2 bases stayed unmatched. The CDR3 has 12 residues. The CDR3 DNA sequence: TGCAGCGTCGCTAGCGGGGGAGATACGCAGTATTTT. This codes for CSVASGGDTQYF.

This clonotype was seen a few times. The chain recombines TRBV20-1 with TRBJ2-7; no clear D. Germline CDR1 is DFQATT and CDR2 is SNEGSKA (reference sequence). This CDR3 has 10 residues. V lost 5 bases, J lost 3 bases, and 5 bases lay in between. The CDR3 DNA reads as TGCAGTGCTCCGATCTACGAGCAGTACTTC. Residues: CSAPIYEQYF.